Following are 30 T cell receptor beta chains from one sample sequenced in a study of blood T cell repertoires in COVID-19. The repertoire was sequenced with immunoSEQ multiplex PCR; TCRdb's copy has only in-frame clones and lacks some. This table has approximately 290,000 clones, about 80% appearing once. The sequencing sample was made of peripheral blood. The receptors were gathered from a person aged 65 to 85 with COVID-19, enrolled during active disease.

This clone was found once. The chain recombines TRBV5-6 with TRBJ1-1; D call uncertain. The germline CDR1 and CDR2 sequences are SGHDT and YYEEEE. V lost 0 bases, J lost 7 bases, and 10 bases lay in between. The CDR3 is made up of 13 amino acids. The CDR3, as DNA: TGTGCCAGCAGCTTGGTCCGATCAGGTGAAGCTTTCTTT. This translates into CASSLVRSGEAFF.

This clone was counted between two and nine times. The V gene is TRBV5-1, the J gene TRBJ1-1, with D possibly TRBD1 on 6 matching bases. Germline CDR1 and CDR2: SGHRS and YFSETQ. Trimming cost V 2 bases and J 8 bases, with 13 bases left between them. The CDR3 runs to 13 residues. The DNA of the CDR3 is TGCGCCAGCAGCTTCACAGGGTATCTAGAAGCTTTCTTT. This codes for CASSFTGYLEAFF.

The chain employs TRBV7-8 and TRBJ2-2; D gene uncertain. V gave up 4 bases and J gave up 0 bases, with 12 bases separating them. CDR3 length: 16 residues. The germline gives CDR1 SGHVS, CDR2 FQNEAQ. The CDR3 is CASSSKSRTNTGELFF. CDR3 in DNA: TGTGCCAGCAGCTCTAAAAGCAGGACGAACACCGGGGAGCTGTTTTTT.

The chain links TRBV3-1 (or the pseudogene TRBV3-2) to TRBJ1-6; TRBD1 agrees at 9 bases. Per the germline V gene, CDR1 is LGHDT and CDR2 is YNNKEL (reference sequence). V trimming: 4 bases; J trimming: 7 bases; junction bases outside the gene matches: 5. The CDR3 is 15 amino acids. CDR3 DNA: TGTGCCAGCAGCCCGCTTGGGACAGGGAATTCACCCCTCCACTTT. This translates into CASSPLGTGNSPLHF.

The chain employs TRBV7-3 and TRBJ2-7; D may be TRBD2 (5 bases). CDR1 and CDR2 from the germline V gene are SGHTA and FQGTGA. The CDR3 length is 14 residues. Trimming shortened V by 1 base and J by 5 bases, and 12 bases separated the two germline ends. The CDR3 nucleotides read TGTGCCAGCAGCTTAAACCCTAGCACCAACGAGCAGTACTTC. Translated, it gives CASSLNPSTNEQYF.

The chain carries TRBV7-3 and TRBJ1-1; weak D call: TRBD1 (6 bases). The length of the CDR3 is 14 residues. V dropped 3 bases and J dropped 5 bases, with 13 bases sitting between them. Per the germline V gene, CDR1 is SGHTA and CDR2 is FQGTGA. This CDR3 reads CASSLNSQGTEAFF. CDR3 nucleotide sequence: TGTGCCAGCAGCTTGAACTCACAGGGTACTGAAGCTTTCTTT.

This chain connects TRBV7-2 to TRBJ2-7, with TRBD1 matching 8 bases. CDR3 size: 15 residues. The junction had 6 bases not matched to a gene; V was cut back by 3 bases and J by 2 bases. Germline CDR1 is SGHTA and CDR2 is FQGNSA. CDR3 loop: CASSFPTGATYEQYF. The CDR3 DNA reads TGTGCCAGCAGCTTCCCGACAGGGGCGACCTACGAGCAGTACTTC.

The count of this clone is one. Distinct nucleotide sequences in the sample also encode this CDR3. The chain is built from TRBV9 and TRBJ2-3; D possibly corresponds to TRBD2 (5 bases). The CDR3 runs to 14 residues. V shed 0 bases and J shed 1 base, with 6 bases lying between them. Germline CDR1 reads SGDLS; CDR2 reads YYNGEE. The CDR3 coding sequence is TGTGCCAGCAGCGTAGAGAGGGGCACAGATACGCAGTATTTT. This gives the protein CASSVERGTDTQYF.

The gene calls are TRBV5-1 and TRBJ2-7, with 14 bases identical to TRBD2. Germline CDR1 is SGHRS and CDR2 is YFSETQ. CDR3 length equals 18 residues. With V trimmed by 4 bases and J by 3 bases, 12 bases remained unmatched. This CDR3 is CASSPGLAGVLSFYEQYF. The DNA for the CDR3 is TGCGCCAGCAGCCCGGGACTAGCGGGAGTTTTGTCGTTCTACGAGCAGTACTTC.

The V call is TRBV3-1 (or the pseudogene TRBV3-2), the J call TRBJ2-2; 7 bases are shared with TRBD2. V was pared by 0 bases and J by 7 bases, with 2 bases of the junction left unmatched. CDR3 length equals 14 residues. Germline V gene lookup returns CDR1 LGHDT and CDR2 YNNKEL (reference sequence). Here the CDR3 DNA reads TGTGCCAGCAGCCAAGAACTAGCGCTCGGGGAGCTGTTTTTT. Translation: CASSQELALGELFF.

This clone has just a few counts. The rearrangement joins TRBV10-3 to TRBJ2-7, with a possible D match to TRBD2 (6 bases). The CDR3 is 14 residues long. V dropped 7 bases and J dropped 6 bases, with 19 bases sitting between them. Germline assignment: CDR1 ENHRY and CDR2 SYGVKD. The CDR3 region has the DNA TGTGCCATCACCCAGGGCGTACGGGGGAGCGAGCAGTACTTC. This sequence encodes CAITQGVRGSEQYF.

The chain carries TRBV4-1 and TRBJ2-5; 8 nucleotides align to TRBD2. Unmatched junction bases numbered 8, after V lost 4 bases and J lost 4 bases. From germline, CDR1 is MGHRA and CDR2 YSYEKL. The CDR3 is 15 residues long. CDR3 sequence: CASSPTAGLGETQYF. DNA for the CDR3: TGCGCCAGCAGCCCCACGGCGGGACTAGGAGAGACCCAGTACTTC.

The chain has TRBV4-1 and TRBJ1-5; D possibly corresponds to TRBD1 (5 bases). V gave up 2 bases and J gave up 0 bases, with 17 bases separating them. In germline, CDR1 is MGHRA, CDR2 YSYEKL. The CDR3 has 18 amino acids. For the CDR3, the DNA is TGCGCCAGCAGCCAATATGCCGGGACTCCCAATAGCAATCAGCCCCAGCATTTT. Translating it yields CASSQYAGTPNSNQPQHF.

This chain connects TRBV19 to TRBJ1-2; D uncertain. Germline assignment: CDR1 LNHDA and CDR2 SQIVND (reference sequence). The CDR3 sequence is 13 residues long. V was trimmed by 1 base and J by 4 bases, leaving 7 bases between them. The CDR3 here is CASSIAGSYGYTF. The CDR3 nucleotides read TGTGCCAGTAGTATAGCCGGTTCCTATGGCTACACCTTC.

The gene calls are TRBV7-2 and TRBJ2-4; unclear D gene. CDR3 length: 15 residues. Trimming cost V 0 bases and J 7 bases, with 13 bases left between them. Germline V gives CDR1 SGHTA, CDR2 FQGNSA. CDR3 DNA: TGTGCCAGCAGCTTAGCCTCTCAGCCGGGTAACATTCAGTACTTC. This translates into CASSLASQPGNIQYF.

The chain has TRBV4-1 and TRBJ1-6; no clear D. The CDR3 extends over 15 amino acids. CDR1 is MGHRA and CDR2 is YSYEKL in the germline V gene. Trimming removed 4 bases at V and 7 bases at J, with 14 bases between. The CDR3 sequence: CASSRDGEFNSPLHF. CDR3 DNA sequence: TGCGCCAGCAGCCGAGACGGAGAATTCAATTCACCCCTCCACTTT.

The CDR3: CASSLPTGSTGEQYF. The CDR3 nucleotides are TGTGCCAGTAGTTTACCGACAGGGTCCACCGGCGAGCAGTACTTC. V is TRBV19 and J is TRBJ2-7; 7 bases agree with TRBD1. J gave up 6 bases and V 5 bases, and 13 bases lay outside the gene matches. Germline CDR1 is LNHDA and CDR2 is SQIVND (reference sequence). CDR3 length: 15 amino acids.

This clone has a handful of counts. The chain has TRBV20-1 and TRBJ2-2; D is undetermined. V was clipped by 8 bases and J by 6 bases, with 10 bases between them. This CDR3 spans 11 amino acids. Germline V CDR1 and CDR2: DFQATT, SNEGSKA (reference sequence). CDR3 amino acids: CSTQPAGELFF. For the CDR3, the DNA is TGCAGTACGCAACCGGCCGGGGAGCTGTTTTTT.

The rearrangement uses TRBV30 and TRBJ1-1; D remains ambiguous. This CDR3 comprises 13 residues. V was trimmed by 2 bases and J by 1 base, leaving 8 bases between them. Germline V lookup: CDR1 GTSNPN, CDR2 SVGIG (reference sequence). The CDR3 sequence: CAWSKTQNTEAFF. The CDR3 nucleotides are TGTGCCTGGAGTAAGACACAGAACACTGAAGCTTTCTTT.

The rearrangement links TRBV5-1 to TRBJ2-5; the D is unclear. CDR1 SGHRS and CDR2 YFSETQ come from the germline V gene. Trimming cost V 2 bases and J 1 base, with 6 bases left between them. The CDR3 has 13 amino acids. The chain's CDR3 is CASSFSSQETQYF. CDR3 DNA sequence: TGCGCCAGCAGCTTTAGCAGCCAAGAGACCCAGTACTTC.

This chain links TRBV19 with TRBJ2-3; 7 bases fit TRBD2. CDR3 size: 16 residues. With 3 bases clipped from V and 0 bases from J, the junction kept 6 bases outside the gene matches. Germline CDR1 is LNHDA and CDR2 is SQIVND (reference sequence). The CDR3 here is CASSIGGSPSTDTQYF. CDR3 DNA: TGTGCCAGTAGTATCGGGGGGAGCCCTAGCACAGATACGCAGTATTTT.

This chain links TRBV4-1 with TRBJ1-5, with 7 bases aligning to TRBD1. Germline lookup yields CDR1 MGHRA and CDR2 YSYEKL. The CDR3 totals 15 residues. The V and J ends lost 0 bases and 10 bases, in that order; junction bases with no gene match: 9. In nucleotides, the CDR3 is TGCGCCAGCAGCCAAGAGGGACAGAGAATCAACCCCCAGCATTTT. The encoded protein is CASSQEGQRINPQHF.

The CDR3 DNA is TGTGCCAGCAGTCGGACTAGCGGGAGGGCCGAATCCGACAATGAGCAGTTCTTC. It codes for CASSRTSGRAESDNEQFF. The V call is TRBV6-4, the J call TRBJ2-1, with 15 nucleotides matching TRBD2. The CDR3 runs to 18 residues. Germline values: CDR1 MRHNA, CDR2 SNTAGT. The trim removed 5 bases at V and 5 bases at J, leaving 10 bases unmatched.

This clone was recorded only once. This chain joins TRBV27 and TRBJ2-1, with 10 bases matching TRBD2. V shed 0 bases, J shed 8 bases, and the junction held 4 bases outside the gene matches. There are 15 residues in the CDR3. The germline CDR1 and CDR2 sequences are MNHEY and SMNVEV (reference sequence). The CDR3 DNA is TGTGCCAGCAGTTTATCGGCTAGCGGGAGATATGAGCAGTTCTTC. As protein: CASSLSASGRYEQFF.

The chain has TRBV7-9 and TRBJ1-2; TRBD1 might be the D (6 bases). Deletions cut 5 bases from V and 6 bases from J, with 10 bases between. CDR3 length: 12 residues. Germline CDR1 SEHNR, CDR2 FQNEAQ (reference sequence). CDR3 residues: CASSRGADGYTF. The CDR3, as DNA: TGTGCCAGCAGCCGGGGGGCTGATGGCTACACCTTC.

This CDR3 reads CASSVETGTNTDTQYF. The CDR3 bases are TGTGCCAGCAGCGTAGAAACCGGGACAAACACAGATACGCAGTATTTT. The chain is built from TRBV9 and TRBJ2-3, with D possibly being TRBD1 (6 bases). V was cut by 0 bases and J by 2 bases, with 13 bases left in between. Germline V lookup: CDR1 SGDLS, CDR2 YYNGEE. This CDR3 spans 16 amino acids.

The chain carries TRBV5-1 and TRBJ2-5; TRBD2 aligns across 7 bases. The CDR3 contains 16 residues. Germline V gene lookup returns CDR1 SGHRS and CDR2 YFSETQ. J lost 0 bases, V lost 3 bases, and 8 bases had no gene match. Here the CDR3 DNA reads TGCGCCAGCAGCTGGGGCCCCGCGGGGGACCAAGAGACCCAGTACTTC. Protein sequence: CASSWGPAGDQETQYF.

The rearrangement links TRBV27 to TRBJ1-1, with D possibly being TRBD1 (5 bases). The CDR3 length is 15 residues. Germline loops: CDR1 MNHEY, CDR2 SMNVEV (reference sequence). Trimming took 9 bases from V and 3 from J, leaving 20 bases between them. The CDR3 coding sequence is TGTGCCAGTAGGAGGGTCGTCAGGGCGGACACTGAAGCTTTCTTT. This translates into CASRRVVRADTEAFF.

The genes are TRBV5-4 and TRBJ1-2, with TRBD1 matching 9 bases. The CDR3 covers 15 residues. Germline V gene data show CDR1 as SGHNT and CDR2 as YYREEE (reference sequence). V lost 0 bases, J lost 4 bases, and 4 bases stayed unmatched. DNA for the CDR3: TGTGCCAGCAGCTTGGCAAACAGGGGGCCCTATGGCTACACCTTC. Translated, it gives CASSLANRGPYGYTF. The full variable domain, rest sourced from reference TRBV5-4 and TRBJ1-2, is ETGVTQSPTHLIKTRGQQVTLRCSSQSGHNTVSWYQQALGQGPQFIFQYYREEENGRGNFPPRFSGLQFPNYSSELNVNALELDDSALYLCASSLANRGPYGYTFGSGTRLTVV.

This sequence joins TRBV5-1 and TRBJ2-7; TRBD1 agrees at 9 bases. With V trimmed by 5 bases and J by 5 bases, 8 bases remained unmatched. The CDR3 is 14 amino acids. The germline V gene encodes CDR1 SGHRS and CDR2 YFSETQ. The CDR3 DNA sequence: TGCGCCAGCAGGGCCGGGACAGGGAAGGACGAGCAGTACTTC. Protein product: CASRAGTGKDEQYF.